The text below deals with one T cell receptor beta chain. Its antigen has not been determined. No base quality values were provided; no much bigger clone lies one nucleotide off. These data come from a study of shared clonotypes between healthy human individuals (dated by TCRdb to about 2020). General notes on the study: The cohort included a few men and two women between 18 and 49 years of age. For each donor, CD4 naive and CD4 memory were each run on three plates, CD8 naive on two plates, and CD8 memory on one plate. Blood TCR repertoires of roughly 5 healthy adults were deeply sequenced to estimate repertoire size and the extent of clonotype sharing between individuals. Libraries were prepared and TCR repertoires were sequenced by different laboratories using diverse techniques, in order to increase sequencing depth and limit assay-specific biases. Per donor, leukapheresis produced somewhere between about 0.9 and 9.5 billion PBMCs. Overall study results and their limits: Compared with non-shared clonotypes, clonotypes shared by all four sorted-subset donors had higher generation probabilities. When several donors were compared, the shared fraction of clonotypes was roughly 4.8% for naive CD4, less than 4% for naive CD8, about 2.4% for memory CD4, and 0.35% to 0.4% for memory CD8. Even with the large sequencing depth, rarefaction of the sorted-subset datasets indicated that sequencing was incomplete. Pairwise subsampling led to the expectation that sequencing depth would affect the degree of clonotype sharing among donors. Sampling was restricted to blood, and TCR repertoires in tissues likely differ from the TCR repertoires found in blood. Because the study included only a small number of donors, the genetic and exposure-history diversity represented was limited. Estimated clonotype richness was generally larger for naive than for memory subsets.

Donors were healthy HIV-negative adults with no recently reported acute infections or vaccinations. Every donor was a Caucasian adult residing in Nashville, Tennessee, USA. CD4+ T cells were enriched through magnetic negative selection, after which naive cells were positively selected on CD45RA and the remaining negative fraction served as the memory subset. Blood was obtained by leukapheresis, after which PBMCs were separated by Ficoll-Histopaque density gradient centrifugation and cryopreserved in liquid nitrogen vapor phase. Purity and quantity of every magnetically sorted T cell population were checked by analytical flow cytometry. Genomic DNA was isolated from each sorted fraction and quantified by UV absorbance on a Nanodrop 2000c. TCR CDR3 regions were amplified from genomic DNA by multiplex PCR using the deep immunoSEQ assay. Genomic DNA extracted from each cell subset was distributed evenly over all wells of several immunoSEQ 96-well plates, and each plate served as one replicate. Each replicate PCR for sorted subsets received about 200 ng genomic DNA, equal to around 32,000 T cell genomes. The purified libraries were quantified using a Qubit 3.0 fluorometer, sized with a Bioanalyzer 2100, and then quantified again using the KAPA Library Quantification kit. Every immunoSEQ 96-well plate was sequenced on a dedicated single-read 150-cycle Illumina NextSeq 550 flow cell. Per the source publication's procedure: Because the immunoSEQ output held only junctional sequences and lacked quality scores, the filtering could not match the filtering applied to full-length reads. To assign V/J genes and CDR3, sequences were annotated against IMGT germline references using PyIR, a Python wrapper for IgBLAST v1.9. Reads were filtered out if the reads had weak V/J assignments (E-value above 1e-6), no CDR3, stop codons, out-of-frame junctions, or ambiguous translated residues. V3J clonotypes were defined as sequences sharing an identical inferred V gene, J gene, and CDR3 amino acid sequence. To compute the percentage overlap between repertoires, the number of shared unique clonotypes was divided by the size of the smaller repertoire. Richness of each repertoire was evaluated using RTK rarefaction, the Chao1 estimator, and Recon v2.1 estimates of unobserved clonotypes. Generation probabilities were computed with OLGA for all TCRbeta clonotypes obtained by the gDNA method from several donors. TCRdb re-hosts the immuneACCESS table, in-frame sequences only. Its copies lack some clones; in the studies checked, an unresolved V gene accounts for under half of them, and the cause for the rest is not known. From that table come the V and J calls and clone size; the DNA was used to work out D and trimming. Counted in this sample were over a million clones; about four fifths of them appeared once. The ten most abundant clones make up under 0.65% of the sample.

The receptor was isolated from a man between 18 and 35 years old in good health. Some clones in this sample may be carry-over from other donors' samples. The sample was memory CD4+ T cells from PBMCs. Explained via the paper, the cell subset or site label denotes: CD45RA-negative fraction.

The CDR3 region has the sequence CASSRGLSSYNEQFF. Here is the DNA: TGTGCCAGCAGCAGGGGCCTGAGCTCCTACAATGAGCAGTTCTTC. The V gene is TRBV11-1 and the J gene is TRBJ2-1; a tentative D call is TRBD1 (5 bases match). From a lookup of the germline V gene (reference sequence), CDR1 and CDR2 are SGHAT and FQDESV. A distance of 11 bases separates the germline ends of V and J, which lose 5 bases and 0 bases respectively. CDR3 length: 15 amino acids, cysteine to phenylalanine. CDR3 DNA is the only sequence kept; it has 45 bases, read in frame from the first base.